This TCR beta chain appears in the sequencing data of a study of shared clonotypes between healthy human individuals. Study findings and constraints: The four-donor shared clonotypes exceeded non-shared clonotypes in generation probability, with non-shared ones scoring lower.

With regard to this clone: What it recognizes is unknown.

A split of CD4+ cells into CD45RA+ naive and CD45RA-negative memory subsets was performed. Once extracted for a subset, genomic DNA was divided evenly among several immunoSEQ plates. Sequencing used immunoSEQ multiplex PCR; TCRdb keeps in-frame clones, though not all of them. The table includes 2 million to 2.5 million clones, more than 90% detected once. Sequencing was carried out using naive CD4+ T cells sorted from blood. Subset of the sample: CD45RA+ positively selected. The TCR was taken from a man younger than 30 in good health.

CDR3 region: CASSLSMLDPTNEKLFF. The CDR3 coding sequence is TGTGCCAGCAGTTTATCGATGTTGGACCCAACTAATGAAAAACTGTTTTTT. The V call is TRBV27, the J call TRBJ1-4; D call uncertain. V dropped 0 bases and J dropped 0 bases, with 11 bases sitting between them. The CDR3 spans 17 residues. Germline V gene lookup returns CDR1 MNHEY and CDR2 SMNVEV (reference sequence).